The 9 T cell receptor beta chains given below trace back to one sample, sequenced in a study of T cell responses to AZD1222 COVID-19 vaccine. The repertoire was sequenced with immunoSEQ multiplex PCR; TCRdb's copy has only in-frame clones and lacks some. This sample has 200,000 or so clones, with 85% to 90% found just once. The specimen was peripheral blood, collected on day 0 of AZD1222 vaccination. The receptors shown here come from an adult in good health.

The CDR3 nucleotides are TGTGCCAGCAGGCGGACAGGGAGGGTCCATGGCTACACCTTC. Its protein product is CASRRTGRVHGYTF. The V gene is TRBV3-1 (or the pseudogene TRBV3-2), the J gene TRBJ1-2; 8 bases line up with TRBD1. The CDR3 consists of 14 residues. Germline CDR1 LGHDT, CDR2 YNNKEL (reference sequence). Unmatched junction bases numbered 9, after V lost 6 bases and J lost 6 bases.

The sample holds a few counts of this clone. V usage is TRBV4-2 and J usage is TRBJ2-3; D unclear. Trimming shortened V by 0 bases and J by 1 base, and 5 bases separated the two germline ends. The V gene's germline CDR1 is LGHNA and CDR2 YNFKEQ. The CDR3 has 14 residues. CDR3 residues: CASSQDRRTDTQYF. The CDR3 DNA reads TGTGCCAGCAGCCAAGATCGACGCACAGATACGCAGTATTTT.

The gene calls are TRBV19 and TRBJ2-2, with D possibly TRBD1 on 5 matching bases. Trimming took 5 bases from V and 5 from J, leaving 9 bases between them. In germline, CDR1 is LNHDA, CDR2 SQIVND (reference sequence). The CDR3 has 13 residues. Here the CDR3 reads CASSPDRTGELFF. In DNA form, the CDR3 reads TGTGCCAGTAGTCCCGACAGAACCGGGGAGCTGTTTTTT.

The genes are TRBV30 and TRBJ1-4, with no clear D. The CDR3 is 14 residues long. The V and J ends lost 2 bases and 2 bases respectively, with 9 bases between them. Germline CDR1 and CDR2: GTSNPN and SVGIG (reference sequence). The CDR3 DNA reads TGTGCCTGGAGTTTAGGGATTACTAATGAAAAACTGTTTTTT. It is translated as CAWSLGITNEKLFF.

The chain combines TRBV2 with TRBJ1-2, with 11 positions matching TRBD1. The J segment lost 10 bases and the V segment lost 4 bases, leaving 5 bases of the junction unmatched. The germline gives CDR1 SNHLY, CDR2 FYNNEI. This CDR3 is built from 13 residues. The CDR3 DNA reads TGTGCCAGCAGTGTGGGGACAGGGGGAGACTACACCTTC. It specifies CASSVGTGGDYTF.

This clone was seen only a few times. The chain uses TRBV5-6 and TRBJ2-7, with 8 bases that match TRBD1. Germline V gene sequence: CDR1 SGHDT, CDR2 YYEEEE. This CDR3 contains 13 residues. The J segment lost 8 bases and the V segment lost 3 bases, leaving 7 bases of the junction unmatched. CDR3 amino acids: CASSSSDRAKQYF. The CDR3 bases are TGTGCCAGCAGCTCCTCGGACAGGGCCAAGCAGTACTTC. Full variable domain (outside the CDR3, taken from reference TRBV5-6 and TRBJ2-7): DAGVTQSPTHLIKTRGQQVTLRCSPKSGHDTVSWYQQALGQGPQFIFQYYEEEERQRGNFPDRFSGHQFPNYSSELNVNALLLGDSALYLCASSSSDRAKQYFGPGTRLTVT.

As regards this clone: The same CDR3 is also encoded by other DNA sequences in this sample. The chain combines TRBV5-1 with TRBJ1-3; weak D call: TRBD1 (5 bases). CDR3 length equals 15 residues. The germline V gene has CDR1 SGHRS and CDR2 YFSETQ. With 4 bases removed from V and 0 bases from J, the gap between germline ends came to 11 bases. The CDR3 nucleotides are TGCGCCAGCAGCCTGGGGCGGGTCTCTGGAAACACCATATATTTT. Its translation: CASSLGRVSGNTIYF.

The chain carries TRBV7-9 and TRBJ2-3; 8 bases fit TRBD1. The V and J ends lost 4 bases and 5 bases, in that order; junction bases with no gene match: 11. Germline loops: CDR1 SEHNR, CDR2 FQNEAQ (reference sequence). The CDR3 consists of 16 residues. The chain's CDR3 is CASSSARTGWVDTQYF. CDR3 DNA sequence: TGTGCCAGCAGCTCCGCCCGGACAGGGTGGGTAGATACGCAGTATTTT.

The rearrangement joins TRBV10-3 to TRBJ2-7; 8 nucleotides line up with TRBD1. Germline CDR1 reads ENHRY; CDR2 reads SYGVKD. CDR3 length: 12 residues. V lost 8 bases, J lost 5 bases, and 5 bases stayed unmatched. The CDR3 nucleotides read TGTGCCATCGGGGAACAGGGGGACGAGCAGTACTTC. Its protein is CAIGEQGDEQYF.